Below, 16 T cell receptor beta chains from the same sample are listed, as sequenced in a study of control samples from healthy donors and cancer patients. Sequencing used immunoSEQ multiplex PCR; TCRdb keeps in-frame clones, though not all of them. The repertoire holds 75,000 to 90,000 clones, about 88% seen once, with roughly 6.9% in the top ten. Sequencing was performed on blood. All receptors come from a man aged 50 to 59 in good health.

This chain joins TRBV15 and TRBJ1-5; the D gene is possibly TRBD1 (5 bases). This CDR3 is 14 amino acids long. The V gene's germline CDR1 is LNHNV and CDR2 YYDKDF (reference sequence). Trimming removed 5 bases at V and 7 bases at J, with 15 bases between. The CDR3 is CATSPFGGGQPQHF. CDR3 DNA sequence: TGTGCCACCAGCCCCTTCGGGGGTGGACAGCCCCAGCATTTT.

J is TRBJ2-3 and V is TRBV7-9; 12 nucleotides match TRBD2. This CDR3 spans 16 amino acids. CDR1 and CDR2 from the germline V gene are SEHNR and FQNEAQ (reference sequence). Trimming at V came to 2 bases and at J to 2 bases, leaving 2 bases not matched to a gene. CDR3 sequence reads: CASSLPSGGATDTQYF. The CDR3 coding sequence is TGTGCCAGCAGCTTACCTAGCGGGGGGGCCACAGATACGCAGTATTTT.

The chain is built from TRBV18 and TRBJ2-1; D gene ambiguous. Deletions cut 5 bases from V and 4 bases from J, with 15 bases between. The CDR3 contains 15 residues. Germline V gene data show CDR1 as KGHSH and CDR2 as LQKENI. The CDR3 sequence is CASSFSVGGYNEQFF. The CDR3 DNA follows: TGTGCCAGCTCATTTTCGGTAGGTGGATACAATGAGCAGTTCTTC.

This sequence joins TRBV2 and TRBJ2-7; the D gene is possibly TRBD1 (6 bases). The ends were cut back, 5 bases at V and 0 bases at J, with 8 bases in the middle. Germline V lookup: CDR1 SNHLY, CDR2 FYNNEI. The CDR3 covers 13 residues. DNA of the CDR3: TGTGCCAGCAGTCGGACAGTCTCCTACGAGCAGTACTTC. Encoded protein: CASSRTVSYEQYF.

V and J are TRBV4-1 and TRBJ1-5; D unclear. The CDR3 has 14 residues. Germline V CDR1 and CDR2: MGHRA, YSYEKL. The V and J ends lost 2 bases and 2 bases respectively, with 7 bases between them. The CDR3 protein is CASSQYNGNQPQHF. CDR3 nucleotides: TGCGCCAGCAGCCAATATAACGGCAATCAGCCCCAGCATTTT.

The DNA for the CDR3 is TGTGCCAGCAGTCCCTTGGGGATAGGAGAGACCCAGTACTTC. Translation gives CASSPLGIGETQYF. V and J are TRBV6-2 or TRBV6-3 and TRBJ2-5; D is ambiguous. The CDR3 is made up of 14 amino acids. The germline gives CDR1 MNHEY, CDR2 SVGEGT. V was pared by 5 bases and J by 4 bases, with 14 bases between.

This clone was counted once. This chain joins TRBV7-2 and TRBJ2-5; D call uncertain. The CDR3 loop spans 13 amino acids. Trimming took off 4 bases at V and 7 bases at J, with 13 bases between the two ends. CDR1 is SGHTA, CDR2 FQGNSA, per germline. The CDR3 sequence: CASSSHRVGTQYF. The CDR3, as DNA: TGTGCCAGCAGCTCCCACCGAGTCGGGACCCAGTACTTC.

This clone was observed once. The CDR3 DNA reads TGTGCCAGCAGAACGGGACAGGGGAATTCACCCCTCCACTTT. Amino acids: CASRTGQGNSPLHF. The chain has TRBV7-2 and TRBJ1-6, with TRBD1 matching 10 bases. Germline CDR1 reads SGHTA; CDR2 reads FQGNSA. The CDR3 has 14 residues. V shed 6 bases, J shed 7 bases, and the junction held 3 bases outside the gene matches.

V usage is TRBV29-1 and J usage is TRBJ1-2; D is uncertain. V dropped 3 bases and J dropped 4 bases, with 6 bases sitting between them. There are 11 residues in the CDR3. Germline CDR1 and CDR2: SQVTM and ANQGSEA. The CDR3 sequence is CSVEGSYGYTF. DNA for the CDR3: TGCAGCGTTGAGGGGAGCTATGGCTACACCTTC.

The CDR3 bases are TGTGCCACCAGTTCCCCCGGCAGGGGTGGCTACGAGCAGTACTTC. Amino acid sequence: CATSSPGRGGYEQYF. The chain has TRBV24-1 and TRBJ2-7; tentatively, D is TRBD1 (6 bases). V shed 6 bases and J shed 3 bases, with 17 bases lying between them. Germline V gene data show CDR1 as KGHDR and CDR2 as SFDVKD. CDR3 length: 15 amino acids.

The CDR3, as DNA: TGTGCCAGCAGTTACGGAACGGGGGTCTCCTACGAGCAGTACTTC. It encodes CASSYGTGVSYEQYF. The V and J genes are TRBV6-5 and TRBJ2-7; TRBD2 might be the D (6 bases). Germline CDR1 MNHEY, CDR2 SVGAGI. Deletions cut 2 bases from V and 0 bases from J, with 11 bases between. This CDR3 contains 15 residues.

CDR3 loop: CASSSNRGTSGASYNEQFF. In DNA, the CDR3 is TGCGCCAGCAGCTCGAATAGAGGGACTAGCGGGGCCTCCTACAATGAGCAGTTCTTC. The genes are TRBV5-1 and TRBJ2-1, with 13 nucleotides matching TRBD2. The trim removed 3 bases at V and 0 bases at J, leaving 9 bases unmatched. Germline V gives CDR1 SGHRS, CDR2 YFSETQ. The CDR3 runs to 19 residues.

This rearrangement joins TRBV30 to TRBJ1-6, with D possibly being TRBD1 (6 bases). V shed 4 bases and J shed 8 bases, with 18 bases lying between them. This CDR3 spans 15 amino acids. In germline, CDR1 is GTSNPN, CDR2 SVGIG (reference sequence). The chain's CDR3 is CAWNGGTWGHSPLHF. As DNA, the CDR3 is TGTGCCTGGAATGGGGGCACTTGGGGGCATTCACCCCTCCACTTT.

This chain joins TRBV4-1 and TRBJ2-1, with D possibly called TRBD1 or TRBD2 (5 bases each). Trimming stripped 4 bases from V and 13 bases from J, with 11 bases between. CDR1 is MGHRA, CDR2 YSYEKL, per germline. This CDR3 is 11 amino acids long. As DNA, the CDR3 is TGCGCCAGCAGCCCGGGACCTACTCAGTTCTTC. Translating it yields CASSPGPTQFF.

This chain connects TRBV6-5 to TRBJ1-5; no clear D gene. CDR1 is MNHEY, CDR2 SVGAGI, per germline. This CDR3 region has 14 residues. With 5 bases removed from V and 1 base from J, the gap between germline ends came to 9 bases. CDR3 bases: TGTGCCAGCAGTCGAGTTAGGAGCAATCAGCCCCAGCATTTT. Its protein is CASSRVRSNQPQHF.

The chain uses TRBV12-3 or TRBV12-4 and TRBJ2-3; D is ambiguous. The CDR3 is 13 residues long. V dropped 3 bases and J dropped 0 bases, with 4 bases sitting between them. Here the CDR3 DNA reads TGTGCCAGCAGTTTCCCGAGCACAGATACGCAGTATTTT. This translates into CASSFPSTDTQYF.